These 6 T cell receptor beta chains share one sample of origin, sequenced in a study of T cell responses to AZD1222 COVID-19 vaccine. The protocol was immunoSEQ multiplex PCR, while the TCRdb copy is restricted to in-frame clones and leaves out a portion. The sample carries approximately 220,000 clones, about 92% recorded once. Sequencing used peripheral blood, obtained on day 0 of MenACWY control vaccination. These receptors were collected from an adult in good health.

The J gene is TRBJ1-2, the V gene TRBV9, with no clear D. V lost 3 bases to trimming and J lost 0 bases, with 9 bases between them. Looked up from germline, CDR1 is SGDLS and CDR2 is YYNGEE. The CDR3 is made up of 14 amino acids. The DNA of the CDR3 is TGTGCCAGCAGCGGACCGGCTCCTAACTATGGCTACACCTTC. Encoded protein: CASSGPAPNYGYTF.

J is TRBJ1-2 and V is TRBV19, with D tentatively TRBD1 (6 bases). CDR3 size: 15 residues. Trimming left V 4 bases short and J 2 bases short, with 14 bases between. Germline CDR1 reads LNHDA; CDR2 reads SQIVND (reference sequence). The CDR3 loop reads CASSTPGDPNYGYTF. For the CDR3, the DNA is TGTGCCAGTAGTACACCAGGGGATCCCAACTATGGCTACACCTTC.

This chain uses TRBV16 with TRBJ1-5, with 8 bases fitting TRBD1. The CDR3 is 16 amino acids. CDR1 is KGHSY, CDR2 FQNENV, per germline. Trimming at V came to 8 bases and at J to 3 bases, leaving 12 bases not matched to a gene. The CDR3 nucleotides read TGTGCCAGCCTGAGACAGGGGATTGTAACCAATCAGCCCCAGCATTTT. Protein product: CASLRQGIVTNQPQHF.

This clone was observed a single time. This chain links TRBV19 with TRBJ2-1, with TRBD2 identical over 11 bases. V trimming: 1 base; J trimming: 4 bases; junction bases outside the gene matches: 3. CDR3 length: 16 residues. The germline gives CDR1 LNHDA, CDR2 SQIVND (reference sequence). Here the CDR3 DNA reads TGTGCCAGTAGTATAGGGGGGACTAGCGGATACAATGAGCAGTTCTTC. Translating gives CASSIGGTSGYNEQFF. The variable domain in full, with the rest retrieved from reference TRBV19 and TRBJ2-1, is DGGITQSPKYLFRKEGQNVTLSCEQNLNHDAMYWYRQDPGQGLRLIYYSQIVNDFQKGDIAEGYSVSREKKESFPLTVTSAQKNPTAFYLCASSIGGTSGYNEQFFGPGTRLTVL.

The J gene is TRBJ1-6, the V gene TRBV28; D is unresolved. CDR1 and CDR2 from the germline V gene are MDHEN and SYDVKM. The CDR3 length is 17 residues. The V end lost 2 bases, the J end lost 10 bases, and 21 bases lay between the germline ends. Written as DNA, the CDR3 is TGTGCCAGCAGTTTACCTCTAGGGCAGGCCAGTTTATCACCCCTCCACTTT. Its translation is CASSLPLGQASLSPLHF.

V gene TRBV27 combines with J gene TRBJ2-3, with 9 bases lining up with TRBD2. The CDR3 sequence is 15 residues long. Germline V gives CDR1 MNHEY, CDR2 SMNVEV (reference sequence). The V gene end was trimmed by 3 bases and the J gene end by 6 bases; junction bases not matched to a gene: 7. This CDR3 is CASSFMRGGRDTQYF. CDR3 in DNA: TGTGCCAGCAGTTTTATGCGGGGGGGCAGGGATACGCAGTATTTT.